The source of this T cell receptor beta chain is a study of T cell changes during pregnancy in multiple sclerosis (dated by TCRdb to between 2018 and 2021). About the investigation overall: Changes in the T cell repertoire over the course of pregnancy were examined in this study in women with multiple sclerosis.

Notes on this clone: It has no known antigen specificity. Base-call qualities are not available, and no considerably larger clone is one nucleotide away.

Taken from cysteine to phenylalanine, the CDR3 has 14 residues. CDR3 DNA is the only sequence kept; it has 42 bases, read in frame from the first base. From the germline V gene, CDR1 is SGHTA and CDR2 is FQGNSA. Here V drops 1 base and J drops 3 bases, and the junction holds 3 bases not matched to any gene. Library prep was done by the immunoSEQ multiplex PCR assay. TCRdb stores this immuneACCESS table with in-frame sequences only. Part of the clones is absent; in the studies checked, under half of the shortfall reflects unresolved V genes, and no reason is known for the rest. This sample has around 60,000 clones in its table, and 80% to 95% of those were observed once. The ten largest clonotypes hold 2.5% to 3.5% of the sample.

The sequence links TRBV7-2 to TRBJ2-7; 7 central bases correspond to TRBD1. This sequence was found in a female donor in good health, enrolled as a control in a pregnancy study. The source material was peripheral blood, sampled in the third trimester of pregnancy. The CDR3 region: CASSLVGTDYEQYF. The nucleotide sequence is TGTGCCAGCAGCTTAGTGGGGACAGACTACGAGCAGTACTTC.